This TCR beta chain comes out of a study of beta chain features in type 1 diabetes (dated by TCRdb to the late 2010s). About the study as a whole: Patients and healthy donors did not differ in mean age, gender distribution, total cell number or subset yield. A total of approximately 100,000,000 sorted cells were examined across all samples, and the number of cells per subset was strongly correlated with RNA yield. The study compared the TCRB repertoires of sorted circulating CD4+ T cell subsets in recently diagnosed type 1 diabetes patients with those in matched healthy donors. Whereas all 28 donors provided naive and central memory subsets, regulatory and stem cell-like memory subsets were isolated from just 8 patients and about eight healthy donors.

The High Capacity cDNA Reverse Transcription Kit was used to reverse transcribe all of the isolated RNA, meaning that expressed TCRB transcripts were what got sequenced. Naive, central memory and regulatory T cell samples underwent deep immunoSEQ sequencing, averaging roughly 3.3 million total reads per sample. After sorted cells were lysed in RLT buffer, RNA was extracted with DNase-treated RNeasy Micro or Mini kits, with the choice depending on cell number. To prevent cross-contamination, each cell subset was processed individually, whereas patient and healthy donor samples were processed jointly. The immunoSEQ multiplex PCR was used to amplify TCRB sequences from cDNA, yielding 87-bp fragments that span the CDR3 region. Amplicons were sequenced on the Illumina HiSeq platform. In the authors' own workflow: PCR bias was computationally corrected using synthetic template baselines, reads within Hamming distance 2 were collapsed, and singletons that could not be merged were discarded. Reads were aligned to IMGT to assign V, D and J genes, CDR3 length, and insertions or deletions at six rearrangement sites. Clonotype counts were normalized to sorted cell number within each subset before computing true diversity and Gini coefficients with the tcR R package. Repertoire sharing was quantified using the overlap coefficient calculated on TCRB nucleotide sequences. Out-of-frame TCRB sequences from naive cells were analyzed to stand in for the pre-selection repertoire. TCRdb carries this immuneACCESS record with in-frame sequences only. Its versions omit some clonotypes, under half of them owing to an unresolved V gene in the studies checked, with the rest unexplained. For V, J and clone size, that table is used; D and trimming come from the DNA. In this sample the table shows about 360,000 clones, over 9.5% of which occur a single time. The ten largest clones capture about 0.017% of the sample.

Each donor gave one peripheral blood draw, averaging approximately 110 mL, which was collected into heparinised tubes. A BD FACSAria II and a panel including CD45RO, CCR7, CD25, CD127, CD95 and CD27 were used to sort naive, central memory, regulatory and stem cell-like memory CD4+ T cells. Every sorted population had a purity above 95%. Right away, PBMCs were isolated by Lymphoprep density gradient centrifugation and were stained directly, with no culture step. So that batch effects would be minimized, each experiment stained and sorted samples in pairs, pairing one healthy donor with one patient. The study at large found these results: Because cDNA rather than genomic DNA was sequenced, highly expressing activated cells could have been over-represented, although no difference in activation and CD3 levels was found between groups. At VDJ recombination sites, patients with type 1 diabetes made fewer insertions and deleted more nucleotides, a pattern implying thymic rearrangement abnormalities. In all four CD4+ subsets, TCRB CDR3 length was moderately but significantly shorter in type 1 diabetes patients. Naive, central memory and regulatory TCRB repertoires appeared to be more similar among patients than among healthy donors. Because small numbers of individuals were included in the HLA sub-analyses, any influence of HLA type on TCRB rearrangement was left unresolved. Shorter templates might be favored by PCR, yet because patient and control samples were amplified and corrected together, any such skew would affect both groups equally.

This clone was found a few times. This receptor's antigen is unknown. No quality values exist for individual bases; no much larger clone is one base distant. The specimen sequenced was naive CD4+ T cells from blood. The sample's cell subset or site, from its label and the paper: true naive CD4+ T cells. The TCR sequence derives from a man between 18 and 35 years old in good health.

At the DNA level, the sequence is TGCGCCAGCAGCTTGGTTAGCGGGAGAAACAAAAACCTGGAGCAGTTCTTC. This sequence encodes CASSLVSGRNKNLEQFF. The chain uses TRBV5-1 and TRBJ2-1, with 9 central nucleotides matching TRBD2. Inclusive of the bounding cysteine and phenylalanine, the CDR3 is 17 residues long. Just the 51-base CDR3 DNA is kept, in frame starting at base 1. Here V drops 0 bases and J drops 10 bases, and the junction holds 14 bases not matched to any gene. Sequences SGHRS (CDR1) and YFSETQ (CDR2) are obtained from the germline V gene.